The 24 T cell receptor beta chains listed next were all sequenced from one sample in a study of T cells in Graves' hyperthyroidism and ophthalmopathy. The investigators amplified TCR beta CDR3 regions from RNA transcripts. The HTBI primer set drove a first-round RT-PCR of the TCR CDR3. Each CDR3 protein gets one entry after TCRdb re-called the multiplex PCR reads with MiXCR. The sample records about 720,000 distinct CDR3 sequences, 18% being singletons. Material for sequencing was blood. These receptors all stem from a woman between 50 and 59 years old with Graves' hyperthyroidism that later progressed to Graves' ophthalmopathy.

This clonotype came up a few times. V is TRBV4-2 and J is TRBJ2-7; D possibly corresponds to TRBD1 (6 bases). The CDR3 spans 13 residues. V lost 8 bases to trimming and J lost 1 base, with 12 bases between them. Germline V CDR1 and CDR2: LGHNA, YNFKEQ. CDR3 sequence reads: CASEGDSSYEQYF. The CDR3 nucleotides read TGTGCCAGCGAGGGGGATTCGTCCTACGAGCAGTACTTC.

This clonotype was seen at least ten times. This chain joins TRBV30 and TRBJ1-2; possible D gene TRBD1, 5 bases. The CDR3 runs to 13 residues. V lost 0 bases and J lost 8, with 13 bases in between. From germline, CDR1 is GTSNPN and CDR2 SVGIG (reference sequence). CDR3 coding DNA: TGTGCCTGGAGTGTATTATGGGGGGAAGGCTACACCTTC. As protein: CAWSVLWGEGYTF.

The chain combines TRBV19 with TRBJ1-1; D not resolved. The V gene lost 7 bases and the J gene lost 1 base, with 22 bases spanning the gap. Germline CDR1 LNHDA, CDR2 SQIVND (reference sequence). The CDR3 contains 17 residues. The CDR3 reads CASNPHPPVRKNTEAFF. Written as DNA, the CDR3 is TGTGCCAGTAACCCCCATCCACCCGTTCGGAAGAACACTGAAGCTTTCTTT.

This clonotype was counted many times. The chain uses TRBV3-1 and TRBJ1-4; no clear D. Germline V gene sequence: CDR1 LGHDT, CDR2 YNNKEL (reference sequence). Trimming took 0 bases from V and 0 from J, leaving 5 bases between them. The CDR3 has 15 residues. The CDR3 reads CASSQDPATNEKLFF. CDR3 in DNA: TGTGCCAGCAGCCAAGATCCAGCAACTAATGAAAAACTGTTTTTT.

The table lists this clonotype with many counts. DNA for the CDR3: TGCAGTGCTAGCTATGGAGAGACCCAGTACTTC. Protein product: CSASYGETQYF. The chain is built from TRBV20-1 and TRBJ2-5; D remains ambiguous. Trimming cost V 3 bases and J 4 bases, with 6 bases left between them. Germline V gene data show CDR1 as DFQATT and CDR2 as SNEGSKA (reference sequence). The CDR3 length is 11 residues.

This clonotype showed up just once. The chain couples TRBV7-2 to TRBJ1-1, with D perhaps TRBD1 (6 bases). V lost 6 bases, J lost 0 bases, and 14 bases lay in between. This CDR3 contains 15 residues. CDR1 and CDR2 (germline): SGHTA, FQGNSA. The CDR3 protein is CASSAPGAMNTEAFF. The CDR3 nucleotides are TGTGCCAGCAGTGCCCCGGGGGCGATGAACACTGAAGCTTTCTTT.

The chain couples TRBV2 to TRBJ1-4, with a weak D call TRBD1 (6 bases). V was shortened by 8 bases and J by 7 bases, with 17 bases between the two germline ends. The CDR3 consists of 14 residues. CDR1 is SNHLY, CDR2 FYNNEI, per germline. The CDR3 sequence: CASRGPGRSEKLFF. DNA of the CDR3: TGTGCCAGCCGGGGGCCCGGAAGGTCTGAAAAACTGTTTTTT.

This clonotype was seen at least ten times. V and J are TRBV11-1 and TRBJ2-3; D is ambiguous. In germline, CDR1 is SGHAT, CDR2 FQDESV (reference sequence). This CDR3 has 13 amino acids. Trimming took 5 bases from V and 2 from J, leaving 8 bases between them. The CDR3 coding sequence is TGTGCCAGCAGCCCCCGGGTCACAGATACGCAGTATTTT. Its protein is CASSPRVTDTQYF. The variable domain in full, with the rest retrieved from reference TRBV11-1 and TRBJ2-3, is EAEVAQSPRYKITEKSQAVAFWCDPISGHATLYWYRQILGQGPELLVQFQDESVVDDSQLPKDRFSAERLKGVDSTLKIQPAELGDSAMYLCASSPRVTDTQYFGPGTRLTVL.

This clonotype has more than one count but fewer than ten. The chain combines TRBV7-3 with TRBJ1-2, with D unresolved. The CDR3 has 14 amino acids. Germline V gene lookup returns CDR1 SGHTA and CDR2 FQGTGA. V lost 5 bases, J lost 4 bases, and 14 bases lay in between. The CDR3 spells CASSRRPFGYGYTF. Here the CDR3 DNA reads TGTGCCAGCAGCAGACGACCCTTCGGCTATGGCTACACCTTC.

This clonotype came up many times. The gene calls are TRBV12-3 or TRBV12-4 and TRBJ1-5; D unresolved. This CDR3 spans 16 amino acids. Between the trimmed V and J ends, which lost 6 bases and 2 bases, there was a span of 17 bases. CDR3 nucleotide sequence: TGTGCCAGCAGCAAACCTTCCGGGTCGGGCAATCAGCCCCAGCATTTT. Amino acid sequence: CASSKPSGSGNQPQHF.

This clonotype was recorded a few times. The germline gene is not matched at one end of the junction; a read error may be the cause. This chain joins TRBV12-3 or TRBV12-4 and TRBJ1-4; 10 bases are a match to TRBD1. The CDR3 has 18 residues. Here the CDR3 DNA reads TGTGCCAGCTCGCCCCTCGGGACAGGGGATCCAGCTAATGGAAAACTGTTTTTT. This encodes CASSPLGTGDPANGKLFF.

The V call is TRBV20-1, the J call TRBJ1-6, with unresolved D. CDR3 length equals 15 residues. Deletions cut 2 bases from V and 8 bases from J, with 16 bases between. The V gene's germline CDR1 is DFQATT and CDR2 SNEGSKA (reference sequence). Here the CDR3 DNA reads TGCAGTGCTAGATCTTGGGCAGGCGCCGATTCACCCCTCCACTTT. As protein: CSARSWAGADSPLHF.

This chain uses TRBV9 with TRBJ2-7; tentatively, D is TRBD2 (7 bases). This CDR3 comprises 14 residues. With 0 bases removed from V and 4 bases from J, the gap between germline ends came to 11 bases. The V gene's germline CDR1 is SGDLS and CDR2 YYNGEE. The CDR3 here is CASSVGGGGYEQYF. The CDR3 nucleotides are TGTGCCAGCAGCGTAGGGGGGGGCGGATACGAGCAGTACTTC.

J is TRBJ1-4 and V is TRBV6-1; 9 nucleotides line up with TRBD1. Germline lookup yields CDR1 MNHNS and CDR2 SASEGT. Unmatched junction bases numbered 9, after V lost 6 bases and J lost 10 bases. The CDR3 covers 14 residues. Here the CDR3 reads CASSRGQGEGKLFF. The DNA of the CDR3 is TGTGCCAGCAGCAGGGGACAGGGAGAAGGAAAACTGTTTTTT.

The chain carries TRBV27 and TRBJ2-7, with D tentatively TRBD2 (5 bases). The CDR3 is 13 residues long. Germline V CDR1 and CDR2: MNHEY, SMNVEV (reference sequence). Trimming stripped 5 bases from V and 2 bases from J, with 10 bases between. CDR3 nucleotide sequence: TGTGCCAGCAGTGATCGGGAAGCCTACGAGCAGTACTTC. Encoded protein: CASSDREAYEQYF.

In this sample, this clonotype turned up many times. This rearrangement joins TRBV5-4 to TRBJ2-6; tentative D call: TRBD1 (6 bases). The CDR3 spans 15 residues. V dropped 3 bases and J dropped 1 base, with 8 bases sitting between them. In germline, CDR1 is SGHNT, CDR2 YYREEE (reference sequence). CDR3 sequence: CASSSTGSGANVLTF. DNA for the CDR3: TGTGCCAGCAGCTCAACAGGGTCTGGGGCCAACGTCCTGACTTTC.

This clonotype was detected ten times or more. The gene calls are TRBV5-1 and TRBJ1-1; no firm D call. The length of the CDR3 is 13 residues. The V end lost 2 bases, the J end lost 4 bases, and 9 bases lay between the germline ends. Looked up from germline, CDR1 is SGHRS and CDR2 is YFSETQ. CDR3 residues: CASSFRGGTEAFF. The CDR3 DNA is TGCGCCAGCAGCTTTCGAGGAGGCACTGAAGCTTTCTTT.

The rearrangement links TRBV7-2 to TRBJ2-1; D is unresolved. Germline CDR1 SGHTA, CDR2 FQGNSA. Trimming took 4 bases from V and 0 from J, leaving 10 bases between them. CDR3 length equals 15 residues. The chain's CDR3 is CASSSLPRSYNEQFF. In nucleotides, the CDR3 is TGTGCCAGCAGCTCACTACCCCGCTCCTACAATGAGCAGTTCTTC. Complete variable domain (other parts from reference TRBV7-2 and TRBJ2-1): GAGVSQSPSNKVTEKGKDVELRCDPISGHTALYWYRQSLGQGLEFLIYFQGNSAPDKSGLPSDRFSAERTGGSVSTLTIQRTQQEDSAVYLCASSSLPRSYNEQFFGPGTRLTVL.

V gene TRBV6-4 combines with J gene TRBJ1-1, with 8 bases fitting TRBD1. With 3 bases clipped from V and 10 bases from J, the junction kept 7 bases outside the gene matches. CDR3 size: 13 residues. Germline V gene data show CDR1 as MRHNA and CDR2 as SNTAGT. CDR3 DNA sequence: TGTGCCAGCAGTGAAGGACAGGGTATCTCAGCTTTCTTT. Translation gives CASSEGQGISAFF.

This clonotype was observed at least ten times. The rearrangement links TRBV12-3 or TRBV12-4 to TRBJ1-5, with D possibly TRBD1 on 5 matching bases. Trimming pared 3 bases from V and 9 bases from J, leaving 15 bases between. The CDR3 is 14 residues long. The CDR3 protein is CASSLQGKGGPQHF. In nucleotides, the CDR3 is TGTGCCAGCAGTTTGCAGGGAAAAGGAGGGCCCCAGCATTTT.

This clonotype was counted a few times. CDR3 DNA: TGTGCCAGCAGTTTAGTGGGACTAGCCTACAATGAGCAGTTCTTC. It translates to CASSLVGLAYNEQFF. The chain has TRBV27 and TRBJ2-1; 8 bases fit TRBD2. V lost 2 bases, J lost 2 bases, and 2 bases stayed unmatched. CDR1 MNHEY and CDR2 SMNVEV come from the germline V gene (reference sequence). The CDR3 is 15 amino acids.

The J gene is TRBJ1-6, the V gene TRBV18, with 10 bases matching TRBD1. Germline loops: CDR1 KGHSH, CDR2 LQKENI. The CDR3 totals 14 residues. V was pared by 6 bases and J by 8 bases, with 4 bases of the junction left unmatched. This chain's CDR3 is CASSTGGPDSPLHF. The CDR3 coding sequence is TGTGCCAGCTCGACAGGGGGCCCAGATTCACCCCTCCACTTT.

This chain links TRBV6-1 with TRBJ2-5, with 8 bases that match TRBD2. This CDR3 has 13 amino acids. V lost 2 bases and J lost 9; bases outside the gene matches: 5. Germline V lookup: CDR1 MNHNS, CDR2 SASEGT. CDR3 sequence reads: CASSEFAGGSQYF. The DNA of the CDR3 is TGTGCCAGCAGTGAATTTGCGGGGGGTTCCCAGTACTTC.

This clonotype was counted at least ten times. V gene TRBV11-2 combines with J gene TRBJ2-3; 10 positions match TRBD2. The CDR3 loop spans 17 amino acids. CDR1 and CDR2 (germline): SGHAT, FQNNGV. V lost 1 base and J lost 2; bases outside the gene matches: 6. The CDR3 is CASSLGGLAGATDTQYF. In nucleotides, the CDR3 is TGTGCCAGCAGCTTAGGGGGGCTAGCGGGGGCCACAGATACGCAGTATTTT.